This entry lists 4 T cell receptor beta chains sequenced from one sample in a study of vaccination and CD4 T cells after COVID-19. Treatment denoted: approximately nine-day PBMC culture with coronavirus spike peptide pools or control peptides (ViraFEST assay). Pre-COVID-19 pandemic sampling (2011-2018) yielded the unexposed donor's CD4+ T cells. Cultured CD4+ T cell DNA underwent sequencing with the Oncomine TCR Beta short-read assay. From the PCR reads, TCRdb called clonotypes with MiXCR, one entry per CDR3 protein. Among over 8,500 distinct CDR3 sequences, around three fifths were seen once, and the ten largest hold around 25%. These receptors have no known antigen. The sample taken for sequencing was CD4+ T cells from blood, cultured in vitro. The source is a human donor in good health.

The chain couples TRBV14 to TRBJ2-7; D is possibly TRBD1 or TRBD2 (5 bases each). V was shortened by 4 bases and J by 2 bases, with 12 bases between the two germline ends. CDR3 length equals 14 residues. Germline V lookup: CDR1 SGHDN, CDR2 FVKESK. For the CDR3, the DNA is TGTGCCAGCAGCCGCCATGGGGGAACCTACGAGCAGTACTTC. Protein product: CASSRHGGTYEQYF. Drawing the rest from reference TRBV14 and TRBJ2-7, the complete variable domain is EAGVTQFPSHSVIEKGQTVTLRCDPISGHDNLYWYRRVMGKEIKFLLHFVKESKQDESGMPNNRFLAERTGGTYSTLKVQPAELEDSGVYFCASSRHGGTYEQYFGPGTRLTVT.

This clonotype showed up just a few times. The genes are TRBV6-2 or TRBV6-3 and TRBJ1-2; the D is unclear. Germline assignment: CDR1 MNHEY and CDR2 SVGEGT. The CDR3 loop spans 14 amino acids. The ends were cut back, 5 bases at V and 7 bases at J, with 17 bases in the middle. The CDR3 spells CASSTPVTMGGYTF. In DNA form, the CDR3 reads TGTGCCAGCAGTACGCCCGTTACTATGGGTGGCTACACCTTC.

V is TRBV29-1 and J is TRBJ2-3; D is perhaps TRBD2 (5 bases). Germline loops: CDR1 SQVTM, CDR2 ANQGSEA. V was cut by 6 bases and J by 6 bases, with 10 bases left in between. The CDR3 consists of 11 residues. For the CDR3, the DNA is TGCAGCGTCCGTAGCGTGGATACGCAGTATTTT. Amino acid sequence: CSVRSVDTQYF.

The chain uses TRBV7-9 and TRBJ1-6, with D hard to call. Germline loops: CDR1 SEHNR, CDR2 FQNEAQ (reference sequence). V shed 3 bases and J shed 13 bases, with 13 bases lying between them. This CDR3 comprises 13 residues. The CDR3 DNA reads TGTGCCAGCAGCTTGGTTGGCTCCCCCCCCCTCCACTTT. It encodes CASSLVGSPPLHF.